This TCR beta chain was sequenced in a study of blood T cell repertoires in COVID-19 (dated by TCRdb to about 2020). Notes on the research overall: The collaborator samples originated in the United States, Italy and Spain and spanned the acute and convalescent phases of COVID-19. The prospective study material was composed of cDNA or gDNA derived from T cells, B-cell-depleted T cells, or PBMCs. The dataset comprised deeply sampled blood TCRbeta repertoires from subjects exposed to, actively infected with, or recovered from COVID-19. The repertoires were released in a freely available public database meant as a resource for research on the immune response to SARS-CoV-2. The samples were drawn from two sources: the first 160 participants of the ongoing ImmuneRACE study, and 1,200 or so subjects contributed by 6 global collaborators. Sample metadata almost always included a de-identified subject ID, COVID-19 status, age in years and sex. HLA class I and class II types, where available, came from metadata supplied by the sample provider rather than from assay-based typing. Overall results and qualifications from the work: Clinical and demographic metadata were provided uncurated, with the amount varying by source and participant.

TCRbeta CDR3 regions were amplified from genomic DNA using the immunoSEQ Assay, a bias-controlled multiplex PCR. Turning to the authors' computational methods: Nucleated cell counts per sample were estimated from amplification of reference gene primers within the assay. Sequence reads were collapsed and filtered to measure the absolute abundance of every unique TCRbeta CDR3 rearrangement. For each sample, productive Simpson clonality was calculated as the square root of Simpson's diversity index over productive rearrangements. What TCRdb holds here is the immuneACCESS table cut down to in-frame rearrangements. Part of the clones is not present; checked against another copy, under half of the missing clones reflect an unresolved V gene, and the others are unexplained. V and J calls and clone size follow that table, whereas D and trimming were derived from the DNA. The sample table shows about 190,000 clones, and 89% are seen once. The top ten hold about 6.7% of the sample.

CDR1 LNHDA and CDR2 SQIVND were looked up in the germline V gene (reference sequence). Including cysteine and phenylalanine, the CDR3 has 16 amino acids. Only the CDR3 region is kept as DNA, spanning 48 bases read in frame from base 1. Deletion took 2 bases off V and 6 bases off J, with a span of 16 bases between the germline ends. About this clone itself: Its antigen remains unidentified. The sample holds no much larger clone one base away, and base qualities are not on file.

Whole blood was collected in K2EDTA tubes by collaborating institutions according to the institutions' own protocols. Collaborator samples were shipped for TCRbeta analysis as frozen whole blood, isolated PBMCs, or DNA extracted from either sample type. This clonotype was sampled from a man in his forties with acute or convalescent COVID-19. Material: peripheral blood. Rearrangement joined TRBV19 to TRBJ1-4; a tentative D call is TRBD1 (5 bases match). The CDR3 reads CASSITRGTAYEKLFF. The nucleotides are TGTGCCAGTAGTATAACCCGGGGGACCGCATATGAAAAACTGTTTTTT. Joined to the reference TRBV19 and TRBJ1-4 proteins, this CDR3 gives the full variable domain: DGGITQSPKYLFRKEGQNVTLSCEQNLNHDAMYWYRQDPGQGLRLIYYSQIVNDFQKGDIAEGYSVSREKKESFPLTVTSAQKNPTAFYLCASSITRGTAYEKLFFGSGTQLSVL.